This T cell receptor (beta chain) was found in a study of cytomegalovirus exposure and HLA in healthy donors. General study results and limits: The tendency of first-cohort TCR clusters to co-occur in the 95 to 150 validation repertoires was the finding of a later analysis.

In regard to this clone: Its antigen remains unidentified.

Libraries were prepared by immunoSEQ multiplex PCR; TCRdb keeps only in-frame clonotypes and omits some of them. The repertoire holds some 100,000 clones, about 85% seen once, with about 4.3% in the top ten. The CDR3 sequence is 14 residues long. Germline values: CDR1 SGHTS, CDR2 YDEGEE. Trimming removed 4 bases from V and 3 bases from J; junction bases left unmatched: 5. This receptor was taken from a man aged 18 to 30 in good health and CMV-seropositive. The gene calls are TRBV5-8 and TRBJ2-5, with 8 nucleotides matching TRBD1. The sequenced sample was PBMCs. CDR3 region: CASSLSGGEETQYF. In DNA form, the CDR3 reads TGTGCCAGCAGCCTGTCAGGGGGCGAAGAGACCCAGTACTTC.